The TCR beta chain described here comes from a study of blood T cell repertoires in COVID-19. For the study at large: Researchers got acute and convalescent COVID-19 samples from the United States, Italy and Spain. T cells, B-cell-depleted T cells, or PBMCs provided the cDNA or gDNA that served as material.

The Seattle patients, enrolled during active infection, were followed longitudinally. The junction had 6 bases not matched to a gene; V was cut back by 7 bases and J by 0 bases. From germline, CDR1 is LNHDA and CDR2 SQIVND (reference sequence). The length of the CDR3 is 15 residues. In the original analysis: Estimates of nucleated cell counts were drawn from the amplification of reference gene primers. The method was immunoSEQ multiplex PCR; TCRdb's version includes in-frame clones alone and lacks a portion of them. The D gene and trimming were derived from the DNA, and the V and J assignments and clone size from that table. The data show about 480,000 clones, 88% seen once.

The sequence came from a woman aged 50 to 60 with COVID-19, enrolled during active disease. The chain employs TRBV19 and TRBJ1-3; 7 bases fit TRBD1. Input material: peripheral blood. CDR3 region: CASTVQGLSGNTIYF. CDR3 DNA sequence: TGTGCCAGTACGGTACAGGGGCTCTCTGGAAACACCATATATTTT.